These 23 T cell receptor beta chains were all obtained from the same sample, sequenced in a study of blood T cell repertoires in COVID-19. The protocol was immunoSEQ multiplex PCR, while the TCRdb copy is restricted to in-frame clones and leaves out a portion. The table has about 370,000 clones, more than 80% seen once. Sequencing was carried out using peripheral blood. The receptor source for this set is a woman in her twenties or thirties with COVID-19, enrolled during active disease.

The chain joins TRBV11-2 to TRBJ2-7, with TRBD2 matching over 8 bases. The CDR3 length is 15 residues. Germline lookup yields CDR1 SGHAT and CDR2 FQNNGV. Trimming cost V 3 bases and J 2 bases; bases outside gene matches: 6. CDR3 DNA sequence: TGTGCCAGCAGCTTCGGACTAGCTGGTCCCTACGAGCAGTACGTC. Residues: CASSFGLAGPYEQYV.

CDR3 in amino acids: CASSPDREIGANEKLFF. CDR3 DNA: TGTGCCAGCAGCCCGGACAGGGAGATCGGGGCTAATGAAAAACTGTTTTTT. The rearrangement links TRBV3-1 (or the pseudogene TRBV3-2) to TRBJ1-4; TRBD1 matches 8 bases. With 4 bases clipped from V and 3 bases from J, the junction kept 10 bases outside the gene matches. This CDR3 spans 17 amino acids. CDR1 LGHDT and CDR2 YNNKEL come from the germline V gene (reference sequence).

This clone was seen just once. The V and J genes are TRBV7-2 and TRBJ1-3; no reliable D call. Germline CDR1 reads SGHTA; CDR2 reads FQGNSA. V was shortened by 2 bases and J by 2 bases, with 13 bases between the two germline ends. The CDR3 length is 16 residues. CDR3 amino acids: CASSLLDSRTGNTIYF. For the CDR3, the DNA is TGTGCCAGCAGCTTATTGGACTCAAGGACTGGAAACACCATATATTTT.

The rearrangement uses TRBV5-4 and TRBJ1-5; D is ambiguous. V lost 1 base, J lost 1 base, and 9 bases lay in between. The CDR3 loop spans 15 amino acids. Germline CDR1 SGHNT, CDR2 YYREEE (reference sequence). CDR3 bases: TGTGCCAGCAGCTTGAATCCGGGGAGCAATCAGCCCCAGCATTTT. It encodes CASSLNPGSNQPQHF. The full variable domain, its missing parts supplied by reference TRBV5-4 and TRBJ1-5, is ETGVTQSPTHLIKTRGQQVTLRCSSQSGHNTVSWYQQALGQGPQFIFQYYREEENGRGNFPPRFSGLQFPNYSSELNVNALELDDSALYLCASSLNPGSNQPQHFGDGTRLSIL.

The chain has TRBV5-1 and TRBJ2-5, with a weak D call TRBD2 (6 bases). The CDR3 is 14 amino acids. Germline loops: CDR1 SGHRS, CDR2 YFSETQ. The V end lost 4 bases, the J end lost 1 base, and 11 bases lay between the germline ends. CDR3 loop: CASSTGSPQETQYF. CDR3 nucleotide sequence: TGCGCCAGCAGCACCGGGAGCCCCCAAGAGACCCAGTACTTC.

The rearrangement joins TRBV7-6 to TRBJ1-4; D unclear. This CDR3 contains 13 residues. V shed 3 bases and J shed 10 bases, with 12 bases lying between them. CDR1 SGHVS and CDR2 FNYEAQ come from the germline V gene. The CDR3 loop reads CASSFVLPSKLFF. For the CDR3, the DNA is TGTGCCAGCAGCTTCGTCCTTCCTTCAAAACTGTTTTTT.

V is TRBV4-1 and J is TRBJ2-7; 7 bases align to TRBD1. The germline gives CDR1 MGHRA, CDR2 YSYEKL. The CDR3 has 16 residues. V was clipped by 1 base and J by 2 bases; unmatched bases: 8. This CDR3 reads CASSQGQGPPPYEQYF. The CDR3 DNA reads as TGCGCCAGCAGCCAAGGACAGGGCCCCCCTCCCTACGAGCAGTACTTC.

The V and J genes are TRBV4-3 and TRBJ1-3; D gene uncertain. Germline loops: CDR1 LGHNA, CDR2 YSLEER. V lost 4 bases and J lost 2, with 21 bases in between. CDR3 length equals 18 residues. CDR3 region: CASSPTGGRGRAGNTIYF. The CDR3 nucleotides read TGCGCCAGCAGCCCTACGGGAGGGCGCGGAAGGGCTGGAAACACCATATATTTT.

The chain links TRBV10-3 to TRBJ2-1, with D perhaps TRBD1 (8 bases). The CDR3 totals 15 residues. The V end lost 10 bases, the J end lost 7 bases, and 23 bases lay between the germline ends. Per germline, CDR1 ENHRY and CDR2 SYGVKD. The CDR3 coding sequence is TGTGCCAGCGGGGGAACGACAGGGGTGAGGAATGAGCAGTTCTTC. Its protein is CASGGTTGVRNEQFF.

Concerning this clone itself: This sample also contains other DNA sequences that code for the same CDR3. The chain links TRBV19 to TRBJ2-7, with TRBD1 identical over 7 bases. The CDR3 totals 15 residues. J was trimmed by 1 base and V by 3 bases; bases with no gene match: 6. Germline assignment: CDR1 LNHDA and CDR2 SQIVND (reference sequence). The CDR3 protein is CASSIGDRASYEQYF. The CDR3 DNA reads TGTGCCAGTAGTATTGGTGACAGGGCATCCTACGAGCAGTACTTC.

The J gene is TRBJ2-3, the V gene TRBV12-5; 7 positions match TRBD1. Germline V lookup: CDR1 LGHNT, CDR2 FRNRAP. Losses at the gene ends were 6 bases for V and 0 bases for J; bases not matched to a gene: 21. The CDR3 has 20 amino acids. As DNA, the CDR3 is TGTGCTAGTGGCCCTCATCGGACAGGCCTAACCCATTCAAGCACAGATACGCAGTATTTT. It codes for CASGPHRTGLTHSSTDTQYF.

CDR3 DNA sequence: TGCAGCGTTGTTCTTACGTACCCGACTAGCGGGCAAGAGACCCAGTACTTC. Amino acids: CSVVLTYPTSGQETQYF. The chain uses TRBV29-1 and TRBJ2-5, with 10 bases matching TRBD2. The CDR3 loop spans 17 amino acids. V was clipped by 4 bases and J by 2 bases; unmatched bases: 13. Germline CDR1 SQVTM, CDR2 ANQGSEA.

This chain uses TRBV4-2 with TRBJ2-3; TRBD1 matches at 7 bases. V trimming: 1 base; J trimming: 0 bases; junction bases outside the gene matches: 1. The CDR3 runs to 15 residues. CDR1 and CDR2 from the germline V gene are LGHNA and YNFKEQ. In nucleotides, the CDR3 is TGTGCCAGCAGCCAAGGACAGGGAAGCACAGATACGCAGTATTTT. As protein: CASSQGQGSTDTQYF.

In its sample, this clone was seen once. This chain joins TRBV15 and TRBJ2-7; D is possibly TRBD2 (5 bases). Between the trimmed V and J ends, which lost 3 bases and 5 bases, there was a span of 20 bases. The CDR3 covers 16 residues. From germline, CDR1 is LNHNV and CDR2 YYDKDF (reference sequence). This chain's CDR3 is CATSRIDGKFGDEQYF. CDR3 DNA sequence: TGTGCCACCAGCAGGATAGACGGGAAGTTTGGGGACGAGCAGTACTTC.

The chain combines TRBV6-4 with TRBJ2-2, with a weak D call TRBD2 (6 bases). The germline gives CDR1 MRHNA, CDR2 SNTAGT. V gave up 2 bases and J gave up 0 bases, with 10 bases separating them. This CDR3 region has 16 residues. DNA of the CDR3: TGTGCCAGCAGTGACGTTAGCGGTGCGAACACCGGGGAGCTGTTTTTT. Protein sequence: CASSDVSGANTGELFF.

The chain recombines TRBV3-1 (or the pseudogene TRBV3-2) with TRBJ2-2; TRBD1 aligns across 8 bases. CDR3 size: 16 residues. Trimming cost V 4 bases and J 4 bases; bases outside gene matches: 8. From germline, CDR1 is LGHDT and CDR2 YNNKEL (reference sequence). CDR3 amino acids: CASSLHRDRTTGELFF. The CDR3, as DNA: TGTGCCAGCAGCCTGCACCGGGACAGGACCACCGGGGAGCTGTTTTTT.

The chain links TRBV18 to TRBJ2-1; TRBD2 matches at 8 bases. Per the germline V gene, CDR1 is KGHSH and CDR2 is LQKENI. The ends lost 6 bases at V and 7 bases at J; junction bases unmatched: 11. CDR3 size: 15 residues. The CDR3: CASSRSGGTRNEQFF. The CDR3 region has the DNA TGTGCCAGCTCGCGATCAGGAGGGACTAGGAATGAGCAGTTCTTC.

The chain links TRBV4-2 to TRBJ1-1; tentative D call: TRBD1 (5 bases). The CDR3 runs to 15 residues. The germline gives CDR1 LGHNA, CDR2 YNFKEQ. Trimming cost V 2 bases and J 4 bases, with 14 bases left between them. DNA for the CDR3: TGTGCCAGCAGCCAACGGGTAGGGGCCAGCACTGAAGCTTTCTTT. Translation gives CASSQRVGASTEAFF.

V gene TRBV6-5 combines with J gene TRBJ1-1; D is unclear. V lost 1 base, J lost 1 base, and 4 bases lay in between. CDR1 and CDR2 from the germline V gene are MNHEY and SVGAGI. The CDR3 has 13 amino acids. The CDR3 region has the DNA TGTGCCAGCAGTTACTTCGGGAACACTGAAGCTTTCTTT. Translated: CASSYFGNTEAFF.

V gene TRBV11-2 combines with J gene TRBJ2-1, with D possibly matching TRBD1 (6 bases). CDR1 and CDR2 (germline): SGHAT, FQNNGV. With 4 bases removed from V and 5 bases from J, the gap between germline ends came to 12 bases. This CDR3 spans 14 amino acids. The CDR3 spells CASSSRTANNEQFF. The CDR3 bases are TGTGCCAGCAGCTCTCGGACAGCCAACAATGAGCAGTTCTTC.

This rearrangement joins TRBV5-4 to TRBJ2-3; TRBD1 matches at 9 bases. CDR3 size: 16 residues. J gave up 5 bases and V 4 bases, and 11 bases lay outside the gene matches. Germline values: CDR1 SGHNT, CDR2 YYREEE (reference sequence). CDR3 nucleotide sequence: TGTGCCAGCAGCGGATGGGGGACAGGGACGATAGATACGCAGTATTTT. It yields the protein CASSGWGTGTIDTQYF.

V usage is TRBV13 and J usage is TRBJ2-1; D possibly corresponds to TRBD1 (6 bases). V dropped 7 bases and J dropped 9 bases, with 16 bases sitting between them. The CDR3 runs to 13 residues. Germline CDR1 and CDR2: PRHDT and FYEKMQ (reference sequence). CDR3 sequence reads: CASTVSGAPEQFF. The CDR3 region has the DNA TGTGCCAGCACGGTCTCAGGGGCCCCTGAGCAGTTCTTC.

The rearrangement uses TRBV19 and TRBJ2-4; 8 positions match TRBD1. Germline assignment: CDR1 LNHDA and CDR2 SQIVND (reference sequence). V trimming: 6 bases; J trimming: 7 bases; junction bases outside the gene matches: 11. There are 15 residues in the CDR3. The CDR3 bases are TGTGCCAGTAGCCGGGCAGGGGGCGAATGGAACATTCAGTACTTC. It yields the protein CASSRAGGEWNIQYF.